The sample holds one count of the clone carrying this T cell receptor (beta chain). The data derive from a study of blood T cell repertoires in COVID-19. Study in general: From T cells, B-cell-depleted T cells, or PBMCs came the material, which was cDNA or gDNA.

Germline V gene sequence: CDR1 LNHNV, CDR2 YYDKDF (reference sequence). V trimming: 3 bases; J trimming: 8 bases; junction bases outside the gene matches: 6. This CDR3 spans 14 amino acids. As processed by the authors: Quantification of nucleated cells was approximated via reference gene primer amplification. Assay used: immunoSEQ multiplex PCR; TCRdb lists only in-frame clones, some missing. The V and J calls and clone size come from that table; D and trimming were worked out from the DNA. The table shows just over 150,000 clones, with roughly nine tenths occurring only once. The specimen sequenced was peripheral blood. The source is a woman aged 40-49 years with acute or convalescent COVID-19. The chain recombines TRBV15 with TRBJ1-4; TRBD1 matches at 7 bases. CDR3 in amino acids: CATSRDRSREKLFF. The CDR3, as DNA: TGTGCCACCAGCAGGGACAGGAGCAGGGAAAAACTGTTTTTT.